This T cell receptor beta chain was obtained from a study of post-analysis software for immune sequencing data. Regarding the study as a whole: Controls had significantly higher normalized Chao1 diversity than multiple sclerosis patients. Five or six TRBV segments, TRBV5-6, TRBV5-1 and TRBV20-1 among them, were found more frequent in patients than controls.

Tagging with unique molecular identifiers was a feature of the TCR beta cDNA libraries. TCRdb re-called the PCR reads with MiXCR, one entry per CDR3 protein. The sample includes approximately 400,000 distinct CDR3 sequences, about a third of them seen just once. CDR1 and CDR2 (germline): DFQATT, SNEGSKA (reference sequence). With 6 bases clipped from V and 2 bases from J, the junction kept 5 bases outside the gene matches. The CDR3 has 14 amino acids. The sample holds many counts of this clonotype. The antigen remains unidentified. The gene calls are TRBV20-1 and TRBJ2-4; 9 nucleotides align to TRBD1. The sequencing input was blood. The clonotype originates from a girl between 10 and 17 years old with multiple sclerosis. The CDR3 DNA is TGCAGTGCCAGGACAGGGGATTCCAAAAACATTCAGTACTTC. It yields the protein CSARTGDSKNIQYF.